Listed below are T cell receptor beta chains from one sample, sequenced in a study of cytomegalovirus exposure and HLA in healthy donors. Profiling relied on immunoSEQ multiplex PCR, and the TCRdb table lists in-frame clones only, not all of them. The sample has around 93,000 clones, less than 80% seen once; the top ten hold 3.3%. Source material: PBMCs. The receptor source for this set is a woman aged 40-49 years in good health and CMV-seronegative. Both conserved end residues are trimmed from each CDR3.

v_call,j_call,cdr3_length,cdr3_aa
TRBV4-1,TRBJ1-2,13,ASSQPREMDYGYT
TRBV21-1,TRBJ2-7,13,ASSLRRGFPGEQY
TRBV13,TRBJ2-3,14,ASSQGLAGAWDTQY
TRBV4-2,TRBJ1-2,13,ASSQERGPGYGYT
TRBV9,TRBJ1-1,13,ASSVAGAMNTEAF
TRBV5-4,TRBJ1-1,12,ASSLLQGGSEAF
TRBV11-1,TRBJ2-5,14,ASSIDLPRAGETQY
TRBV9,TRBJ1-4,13,ASSPGTSTNEKLF
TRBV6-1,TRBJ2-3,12,ASKLLASTDTQY
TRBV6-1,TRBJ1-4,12,ATHLQAGSEKLF
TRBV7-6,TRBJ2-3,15,ASSLPPAGASTDTQY
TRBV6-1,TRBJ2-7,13,ASSEAGAGTYEQY
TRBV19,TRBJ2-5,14,ASSTLAGGPQETQY
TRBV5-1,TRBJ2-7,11,ASSLDRGGEQY
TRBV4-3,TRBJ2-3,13,ASSQEPGYTDTQY
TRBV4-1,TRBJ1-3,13,ASSSSRGVGNTIY
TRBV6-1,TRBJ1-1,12,ASSFGQTNTEAF
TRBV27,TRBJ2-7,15,ASSPLMGQGKSYEQY
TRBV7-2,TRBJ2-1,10,ASSGLGYEQF
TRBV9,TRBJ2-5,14,ASSMSGTSGEKTQY
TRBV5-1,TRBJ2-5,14,ASSLGAGGPGETQY
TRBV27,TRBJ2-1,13,ASRRSGGGYNEQF
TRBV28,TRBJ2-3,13,ASIKSGSRTDTQY
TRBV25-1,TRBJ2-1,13,ASSGREGQYNEQF
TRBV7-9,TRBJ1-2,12,ASSNSIGGYGYT
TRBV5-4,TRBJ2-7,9,ASSSLYEQY
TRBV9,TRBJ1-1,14,ASSVGTGPLNTEAF
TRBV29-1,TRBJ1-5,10,SVGQGAEPQH
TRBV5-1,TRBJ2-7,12,ASSPGTQYYEQY
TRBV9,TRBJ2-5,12,ASSVGQGVETQY
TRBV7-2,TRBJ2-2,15,ASTFRPSGVNTGELF
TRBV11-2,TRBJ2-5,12,ASSLALPGETQY
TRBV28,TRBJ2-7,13,ASRPGTSGTYEQY
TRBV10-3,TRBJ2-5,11,AIRVSEQETQY
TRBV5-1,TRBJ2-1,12,ASSSWTGVNEQF
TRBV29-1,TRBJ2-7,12,SVGGQGLTYEQY
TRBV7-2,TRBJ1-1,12,ASSLGHPNTEAF
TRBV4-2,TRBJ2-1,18,ASSQGGTSGRLGFYNEQF
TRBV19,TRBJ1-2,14,ASTQRGSPAIYGYT
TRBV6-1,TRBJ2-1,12,ASSEGQGNDEQF
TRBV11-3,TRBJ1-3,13,ASSLTGDSGNTIY
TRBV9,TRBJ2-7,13,ASSVEEGQTYEQY
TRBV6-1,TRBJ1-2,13,ASSEADRPTYGYT
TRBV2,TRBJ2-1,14,ASSLATSWGSNEQF
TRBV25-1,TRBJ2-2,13,ASSVDRANTGELF
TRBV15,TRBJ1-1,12,ATSRERVRLEAF
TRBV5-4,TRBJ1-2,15,ASSPGRGRIKNYGYT
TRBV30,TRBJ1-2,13,AWTPGQGARYGYT
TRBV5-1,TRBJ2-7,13,ASSLAGGIGHEQY